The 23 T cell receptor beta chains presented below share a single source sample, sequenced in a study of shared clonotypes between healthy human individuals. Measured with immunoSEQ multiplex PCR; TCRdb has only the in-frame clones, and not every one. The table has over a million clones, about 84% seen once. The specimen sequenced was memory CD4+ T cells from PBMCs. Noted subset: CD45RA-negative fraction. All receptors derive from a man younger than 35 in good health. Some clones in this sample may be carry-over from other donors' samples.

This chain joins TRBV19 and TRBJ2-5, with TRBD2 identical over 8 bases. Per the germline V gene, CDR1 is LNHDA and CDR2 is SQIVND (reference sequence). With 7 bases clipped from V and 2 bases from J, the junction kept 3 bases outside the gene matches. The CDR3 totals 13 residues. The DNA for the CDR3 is TGTGCCAGTACCCGGGGGGGACAAGAGACCCAGTACTTC. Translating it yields CASTRGGQETQYF.

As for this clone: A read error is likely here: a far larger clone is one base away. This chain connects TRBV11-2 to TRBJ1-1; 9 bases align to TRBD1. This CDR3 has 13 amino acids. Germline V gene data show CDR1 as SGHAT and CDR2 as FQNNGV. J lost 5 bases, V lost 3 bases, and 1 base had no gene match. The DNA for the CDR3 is TGTGCCAGCAGCTTCGACAGGGGGACTGAAGCTTTCTTT. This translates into CASSFDRGTEAFF. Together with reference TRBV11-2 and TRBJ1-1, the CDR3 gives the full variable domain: EAGVAQSPRYKIIEKRQSVAFWCNPISGHATLYWYQQILGQGPKLLIQFQNNGVVDDSQLPKDRFSAERLKGVDSTLKIQPAKLEDSAVYLCASSFDRGTEAFFGQGTRLTVV.

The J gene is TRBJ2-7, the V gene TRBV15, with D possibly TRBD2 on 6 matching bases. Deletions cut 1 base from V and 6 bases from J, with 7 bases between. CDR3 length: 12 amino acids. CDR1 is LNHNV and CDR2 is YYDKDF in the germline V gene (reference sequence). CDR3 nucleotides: TGTGCCACCAGCAGAGTTAGCGGCGAGCAGTACTTC. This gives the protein CATSRVSGEQYF. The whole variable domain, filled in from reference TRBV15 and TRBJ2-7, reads DAMVIQNPRYQVTQFGKPVTLSCSQTLNHNVMYWYQQKSSQAPKLLFHYYDKDFNNEADTPDNFQSRRPNTSFCFLDIRSPGLGDTAMYLCATSRVSGEQYFGPGTRLTVT.

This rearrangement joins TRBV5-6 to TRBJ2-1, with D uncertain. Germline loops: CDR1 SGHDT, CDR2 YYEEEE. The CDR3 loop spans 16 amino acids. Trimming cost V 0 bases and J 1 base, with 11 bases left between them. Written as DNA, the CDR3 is TGTGCCAGCAGCTTGGTTTGGACGGTTTCCTACAATGAGCAGTTCTTC. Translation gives CASSLVWTVSYNEQFF.

The CDR3, as DNA: TGCGCCAGCAGCCAAGATGGGGACAGGAAGTTAAACACTGAAGCTTTCTTT. Protein product: CASSQDGDRKLNTEAFF. This chain uses TRBV4-1 with TRBJ1-1; TRBD1 matches 8 bases. The CDR3 is 17 residues long. J lost 2 bases, V lost 0 bases, and 8 bases had no gene match. Germline V gene lookup returns CDR1 MGHRA and CDR2 YSYEKL.

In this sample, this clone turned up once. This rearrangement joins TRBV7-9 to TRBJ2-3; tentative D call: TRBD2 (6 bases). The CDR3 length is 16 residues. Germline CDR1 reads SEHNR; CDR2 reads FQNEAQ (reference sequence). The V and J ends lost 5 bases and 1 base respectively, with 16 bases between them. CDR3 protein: CASSLITGLRTDTQYF. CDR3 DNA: TGTGCCAGCAGCCTTATAACGGGACTTCGCACAGATACGCAGTATTTT.

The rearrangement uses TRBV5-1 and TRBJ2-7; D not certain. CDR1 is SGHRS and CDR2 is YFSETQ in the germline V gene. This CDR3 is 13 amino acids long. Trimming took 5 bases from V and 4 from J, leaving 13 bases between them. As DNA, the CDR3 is TGCGCCAGCAGTCGGGTTGGGTCTTACGAGCAGTACTTC. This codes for CASSRVGSYEQYF.

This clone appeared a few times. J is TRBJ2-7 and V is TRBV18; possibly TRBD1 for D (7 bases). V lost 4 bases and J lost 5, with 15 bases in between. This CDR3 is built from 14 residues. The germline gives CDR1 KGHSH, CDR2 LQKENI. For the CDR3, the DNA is TGTGCCAGCTCACAGGCGGGGACAGCACACGAGCAGTACTTC. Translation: CASSQAGTAHEQYF.

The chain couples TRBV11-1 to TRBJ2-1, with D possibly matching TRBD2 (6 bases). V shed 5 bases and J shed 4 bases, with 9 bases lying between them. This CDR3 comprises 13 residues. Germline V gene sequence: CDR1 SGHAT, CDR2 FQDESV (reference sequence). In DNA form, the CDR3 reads TGTGCCAGCAGCCCTAGCGTGTACAATGAGCAGTTCTTC. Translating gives CASSPSVYNEQFF.

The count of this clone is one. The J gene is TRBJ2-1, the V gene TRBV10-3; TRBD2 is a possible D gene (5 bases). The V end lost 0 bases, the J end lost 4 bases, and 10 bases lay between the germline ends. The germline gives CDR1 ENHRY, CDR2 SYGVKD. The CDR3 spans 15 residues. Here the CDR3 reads CAISESPGMYNEQFF. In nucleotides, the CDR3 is TGTGCCATCAGTGAGTCACCGGGGATGTACAATGAGCAGTTCTTC.

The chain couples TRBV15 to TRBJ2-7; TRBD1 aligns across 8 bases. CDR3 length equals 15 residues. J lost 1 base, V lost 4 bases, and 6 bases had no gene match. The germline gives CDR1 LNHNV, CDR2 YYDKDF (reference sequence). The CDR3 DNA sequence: TGTGCCACCAGCAAGGGGCGGGACAGGTCCTACGAGCAGTACTTC. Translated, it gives CATSKGRDRSYEQYF.

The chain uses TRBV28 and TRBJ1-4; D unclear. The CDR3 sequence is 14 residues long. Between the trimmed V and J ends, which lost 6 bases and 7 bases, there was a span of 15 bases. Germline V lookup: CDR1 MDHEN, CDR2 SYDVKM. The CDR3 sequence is CASSPPGLLEKLFF. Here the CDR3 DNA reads TGTGCCAGCAGCCCTCCCGGACTTCTTGAAAAACTGTTTTTT.

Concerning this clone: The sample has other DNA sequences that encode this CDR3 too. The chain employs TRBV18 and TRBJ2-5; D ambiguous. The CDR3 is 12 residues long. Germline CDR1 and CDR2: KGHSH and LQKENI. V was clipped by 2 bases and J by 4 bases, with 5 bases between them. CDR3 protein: CASSPGPETQYF. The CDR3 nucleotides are TGTGCCAGCTCACCAGGCCCAGAGACCCAGTACTTC. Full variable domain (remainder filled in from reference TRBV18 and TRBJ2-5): NAGVMQNPRHLVRRRGQEARLRCSPMKGHSHVYWYRQLPEEGLKFMVYLQKENIIDESGMPKERFSAEFPKEGPSILRIQQVVRGDSAAYFCASSPGPETQYFGPGTRLLVL.

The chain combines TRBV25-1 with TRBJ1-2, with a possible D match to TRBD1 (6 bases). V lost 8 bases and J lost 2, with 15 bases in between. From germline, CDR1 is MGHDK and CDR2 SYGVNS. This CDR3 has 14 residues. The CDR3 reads CASRGSGANYGYTF. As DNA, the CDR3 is TGTGCCAGCCGGGGCTCGGGGGCGAACTATGGCTACACCTTC.

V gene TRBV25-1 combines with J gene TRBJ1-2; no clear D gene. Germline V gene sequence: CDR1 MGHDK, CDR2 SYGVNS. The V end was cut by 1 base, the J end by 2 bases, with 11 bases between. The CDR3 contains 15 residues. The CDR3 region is CASSESGRMNYGYTF. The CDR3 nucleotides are TGTGCCAGCAGTGAATCTGGCCGTATGAACTATGGCTACACCTTC.

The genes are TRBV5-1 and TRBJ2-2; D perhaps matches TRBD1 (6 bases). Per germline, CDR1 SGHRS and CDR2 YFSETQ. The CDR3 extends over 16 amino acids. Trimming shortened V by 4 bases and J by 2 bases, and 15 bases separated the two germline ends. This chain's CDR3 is CASSPSAGTNTGELFF. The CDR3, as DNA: TGCGCCAGCAGCCCATCCGCAGGGACAAACACCGGGGAGCTGTTTTTT.

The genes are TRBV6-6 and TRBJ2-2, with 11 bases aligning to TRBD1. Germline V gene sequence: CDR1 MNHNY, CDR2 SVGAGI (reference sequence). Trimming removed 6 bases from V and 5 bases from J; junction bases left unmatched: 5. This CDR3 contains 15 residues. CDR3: CASSQGTGGTGELFF. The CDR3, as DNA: TGTGCCAGCAGCCAAGGGACAGGGGGGACCGGGGAGCTGTTTTTT.

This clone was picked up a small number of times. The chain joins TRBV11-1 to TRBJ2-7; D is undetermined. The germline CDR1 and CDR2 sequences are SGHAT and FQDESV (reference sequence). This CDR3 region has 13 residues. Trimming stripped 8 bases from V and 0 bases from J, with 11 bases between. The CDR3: CASAWGFSYEQYF. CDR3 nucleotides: TGTGCCAGCGCCTGGGGATTCTCCTACGAGCAGTACTTC.

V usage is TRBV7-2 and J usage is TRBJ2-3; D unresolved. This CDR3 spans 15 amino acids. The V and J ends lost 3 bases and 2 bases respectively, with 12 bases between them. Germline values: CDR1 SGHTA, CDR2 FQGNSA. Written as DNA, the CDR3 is TGTGCCAGCAGCTTTCCCGGAAGCCCCACAGATACGCAGTATTTT. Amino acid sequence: CASSFPGSPTDTQYF.

Here the CDR3 reads CASSGQNSGNTIYF. CDR3 DNA: TGCGCCAGCAGCGGACAGAACTCTGGAAACACCATATATTTT. The V call is TRBV5-1, the J call TRBJ1-3, with D perhaps matching TRBD1 (6 bases). V was trimmed by 4 bases and J by 0 bases, leaving 8 bases between them. Germline V lookup: CDR1 SGHRS, CDR2 YFSETQ. The CDR3 loop spans 14 amino acids.

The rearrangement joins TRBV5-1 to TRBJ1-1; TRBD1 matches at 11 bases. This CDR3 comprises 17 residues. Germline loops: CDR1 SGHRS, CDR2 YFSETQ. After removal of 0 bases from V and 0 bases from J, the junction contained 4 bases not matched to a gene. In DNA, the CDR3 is TGCGCCAGCAGCTTGGGGACAGGGGGCGGGATGAACACTGAAGCTTTCTTT. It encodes CASSLGTGGGMNTEAFF.

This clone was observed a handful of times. The CDR3 loop is CASSLNGRMNTGELFF. For the CDR3, the DNA is TGCGCCAGCAGCTTGAACGGGAGAATGAACACCGGGGAGCTGTTTTTT. The J gene is TRBJ2-2, the V gene TRBV5-1, with D tentatively TRBD2 (6 bases). V lost 1 base to trimming and J lost 1 base, with 11 bases between them. This CDR3 is built from 16 residues. CDR1 SGHRS and CDR2 YFSETQ come from the germline V gene.

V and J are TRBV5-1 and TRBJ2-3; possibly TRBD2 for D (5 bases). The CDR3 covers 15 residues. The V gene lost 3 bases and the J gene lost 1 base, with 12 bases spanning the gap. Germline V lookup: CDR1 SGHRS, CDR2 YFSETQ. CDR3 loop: CASSSVPAGTDTQYF. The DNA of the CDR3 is TGCGCCAGCAGCTCGGTGCCAGCGGGCACAGATACGCAGTATTTT.